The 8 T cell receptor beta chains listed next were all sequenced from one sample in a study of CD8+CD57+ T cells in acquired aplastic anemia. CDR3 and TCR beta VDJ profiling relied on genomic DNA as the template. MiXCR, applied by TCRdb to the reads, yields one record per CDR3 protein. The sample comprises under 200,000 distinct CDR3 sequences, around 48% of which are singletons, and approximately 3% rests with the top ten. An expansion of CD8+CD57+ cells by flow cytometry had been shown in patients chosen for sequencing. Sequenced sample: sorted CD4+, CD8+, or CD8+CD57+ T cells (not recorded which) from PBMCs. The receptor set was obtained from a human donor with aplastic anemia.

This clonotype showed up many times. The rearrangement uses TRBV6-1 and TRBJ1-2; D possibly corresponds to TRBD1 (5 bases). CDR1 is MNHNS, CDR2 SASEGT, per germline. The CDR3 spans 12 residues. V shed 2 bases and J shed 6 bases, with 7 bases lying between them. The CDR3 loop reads CASSESGHGYTF. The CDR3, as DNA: TGTGCCAGCAGTGAATCGGGGCATGGCTACACCTTC.

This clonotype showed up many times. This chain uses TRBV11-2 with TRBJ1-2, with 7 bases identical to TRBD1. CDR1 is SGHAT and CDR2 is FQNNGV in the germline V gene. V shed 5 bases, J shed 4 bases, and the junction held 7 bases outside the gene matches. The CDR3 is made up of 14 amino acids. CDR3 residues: CASSLGQARYGYTF. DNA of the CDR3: TGTGCCAGCAGCCTCGGACAGGCGCGCTATGGCTACACCTTC.

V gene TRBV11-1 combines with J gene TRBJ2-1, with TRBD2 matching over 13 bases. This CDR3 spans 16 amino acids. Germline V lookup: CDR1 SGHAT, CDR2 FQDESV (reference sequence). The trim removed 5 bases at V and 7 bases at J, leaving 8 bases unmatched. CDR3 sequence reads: CASSPTSGRDKNEQFF. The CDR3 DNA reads TGTGCCAGCAGCCCCACTAGCGGGAGGGATAAAAATGAGCAGTTCTTC.

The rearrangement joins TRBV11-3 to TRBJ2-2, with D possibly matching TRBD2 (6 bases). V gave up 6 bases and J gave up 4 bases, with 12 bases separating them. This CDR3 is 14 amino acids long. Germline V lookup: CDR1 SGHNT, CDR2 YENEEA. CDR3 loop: CASSLTSSTGELFF. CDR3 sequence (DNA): TGTGCCAGCAGTCTCACTAGCAGCACCGGGGAGCTGTTTTTT.

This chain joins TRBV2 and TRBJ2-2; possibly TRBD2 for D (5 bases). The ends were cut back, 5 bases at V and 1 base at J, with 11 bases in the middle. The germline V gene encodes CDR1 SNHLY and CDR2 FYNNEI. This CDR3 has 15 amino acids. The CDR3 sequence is CASSPDLMNTGELFF. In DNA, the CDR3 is TGTGCCAGCAGTCCGGACTTAATGAACACCGGGGAGCTGTTTTTT. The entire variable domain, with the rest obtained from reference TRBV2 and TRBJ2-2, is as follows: EPEVTQTPSHQVTQMGQEVILRCVPISNHLYFYWYRQILGQKVEFLVSFYNNEISEKSEIFDDQFSVERPDGSNFTLKIRSTKLEDSAMYFCASSPDLMNTGELFFGEGSRLTVL.

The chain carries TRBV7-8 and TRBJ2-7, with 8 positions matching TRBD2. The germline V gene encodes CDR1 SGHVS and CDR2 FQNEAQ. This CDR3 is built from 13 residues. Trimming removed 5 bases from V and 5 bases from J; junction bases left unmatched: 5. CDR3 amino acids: CASSQTSVHEQYF. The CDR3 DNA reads TGTGCCAGCAGCCAGACTAGCGTGCACGAGCAGTACTTC.

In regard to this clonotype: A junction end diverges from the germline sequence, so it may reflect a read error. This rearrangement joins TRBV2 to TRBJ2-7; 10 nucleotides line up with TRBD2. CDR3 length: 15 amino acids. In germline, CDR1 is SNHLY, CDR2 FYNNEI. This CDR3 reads CASSSSLAGVYDQYF. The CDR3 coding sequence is TGTGCCAGCAGTTCGTCTCTAGCGGGAGTCTACGATCAGTACTTC.

Here the CDR3 reads CASSVATSSYEQYF. The CDR3 nucleotides read TGTGCCAGCAGCGTAGCTACAAGCTCCTACGAGCAGTACTTC. The chain uses TRBV9 and TRBJ2-7; D remains ambiguous. CDR3 length: 14 amino acids. Germline V gene lookup returns CDR1 SGDLS and CDR2 YYNGEE. Trimming stripped 0 bases from V and 0 bases from J, with 7 bases between.